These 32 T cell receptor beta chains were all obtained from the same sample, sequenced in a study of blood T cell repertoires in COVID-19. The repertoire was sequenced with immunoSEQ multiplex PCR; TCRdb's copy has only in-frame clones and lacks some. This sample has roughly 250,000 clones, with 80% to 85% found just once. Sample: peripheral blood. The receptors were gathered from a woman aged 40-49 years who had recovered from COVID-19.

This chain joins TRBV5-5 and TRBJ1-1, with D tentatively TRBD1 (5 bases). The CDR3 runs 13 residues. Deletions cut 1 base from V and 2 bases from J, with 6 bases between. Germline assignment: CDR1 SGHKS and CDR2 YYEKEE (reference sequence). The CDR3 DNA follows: TGTGCCAGCAGCTTGACAGGTAACACTGAAGCTTTCTTT. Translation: CASSLTGNTEAFF.

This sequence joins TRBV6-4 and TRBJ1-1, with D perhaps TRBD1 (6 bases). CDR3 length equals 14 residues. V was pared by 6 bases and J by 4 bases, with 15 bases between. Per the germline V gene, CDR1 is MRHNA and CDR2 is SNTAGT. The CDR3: CASRENQGFTEAFF. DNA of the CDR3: TGTGCCAGCAGGGAAAATCAGGGGTTCACTGAAGCTTTCTTT.

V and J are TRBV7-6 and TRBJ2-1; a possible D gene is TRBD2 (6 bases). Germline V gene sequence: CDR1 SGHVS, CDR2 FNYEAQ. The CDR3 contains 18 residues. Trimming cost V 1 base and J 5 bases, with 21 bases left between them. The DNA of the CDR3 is TGTGCCAGCAGCTTAGTAGGAGGGTGGGGGATGCATAACAATGAGCAGTTCTTC. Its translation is CASSLVGGWGMHNNEQFF.

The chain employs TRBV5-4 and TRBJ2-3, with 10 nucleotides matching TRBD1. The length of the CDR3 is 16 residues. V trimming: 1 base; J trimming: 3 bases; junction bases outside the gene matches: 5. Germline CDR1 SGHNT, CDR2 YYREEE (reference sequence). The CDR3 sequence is CASSLLRTGGTDTQYF. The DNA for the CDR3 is TGTGCCAGCAGCTTGTTAAGGACAGGGGGGACAGATACGCAGTATTTT.

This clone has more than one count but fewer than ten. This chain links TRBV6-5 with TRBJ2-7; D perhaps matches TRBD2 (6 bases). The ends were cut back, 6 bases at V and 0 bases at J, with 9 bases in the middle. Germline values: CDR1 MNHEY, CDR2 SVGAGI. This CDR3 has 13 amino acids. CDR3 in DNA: TGTGCCAGCAGGTGGGGGGTCTCCTACGAGCAGTACTTC. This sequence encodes CASRWGVSYEQYF.

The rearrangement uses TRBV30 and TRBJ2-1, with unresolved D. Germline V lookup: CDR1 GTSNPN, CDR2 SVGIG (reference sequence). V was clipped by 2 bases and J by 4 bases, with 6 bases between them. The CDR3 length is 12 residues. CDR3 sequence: CAWSRAYNEQFF. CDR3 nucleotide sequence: TGTGCCTGGAGTCGAGCTTACAATGAGCAGTTCTTC. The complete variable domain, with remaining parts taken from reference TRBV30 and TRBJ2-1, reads SQTIHQWPATLVQPVGSPLSLECTVEGTSNPNLYWYRQAAGRGLQLLFYSVGIGQISSEVPQNLSASRPQDRQFILSSKKLLLSDSGFYLCAWSRAYNEQFFGPGTRLTVL.

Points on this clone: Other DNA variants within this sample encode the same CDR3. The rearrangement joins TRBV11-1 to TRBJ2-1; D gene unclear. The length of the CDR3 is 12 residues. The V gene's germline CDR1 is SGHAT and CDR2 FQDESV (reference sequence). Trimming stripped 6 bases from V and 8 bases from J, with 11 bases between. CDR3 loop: CASRRGEDEQFF. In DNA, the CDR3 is TGTGCCAGCAGGCGAGGTGAGGATGAGCAGTTCTTC.

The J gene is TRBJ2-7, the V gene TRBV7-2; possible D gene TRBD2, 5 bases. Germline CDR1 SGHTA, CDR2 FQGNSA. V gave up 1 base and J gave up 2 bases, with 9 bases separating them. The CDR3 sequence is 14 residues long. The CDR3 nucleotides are TGTGCCAGCAGCTTAGTCGGGATCACCTACGAGCAGTACTTC. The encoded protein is CASSLVGITYEQYF.

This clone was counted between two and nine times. The CDR3: CASSPEDRLNTEAFF. The CDR3 coding sequence is TGCGCCAGCAGCCCGGAGGACAGGCTGAACACTGAAGCTTTCTTT. The chain links TRBV4-1 to TRBJ1-1; TRBD1 aligns across 7 bases. The CDR3 has 15 residues. Germline values: CDR1 MGHRA, CDR2 YSYEKL. V shed 4 bases, J shed 0 bases, and the junction held 5 bases outside the gene matches.

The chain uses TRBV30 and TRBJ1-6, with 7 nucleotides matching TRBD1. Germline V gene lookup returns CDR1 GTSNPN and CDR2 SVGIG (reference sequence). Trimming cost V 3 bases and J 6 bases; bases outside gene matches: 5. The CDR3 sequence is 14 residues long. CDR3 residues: CAWSRGQLNSPLHF. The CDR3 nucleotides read TGTGCCTGGAGCAGGGGACAGCTTAATTCACCCCTCCACTTT.

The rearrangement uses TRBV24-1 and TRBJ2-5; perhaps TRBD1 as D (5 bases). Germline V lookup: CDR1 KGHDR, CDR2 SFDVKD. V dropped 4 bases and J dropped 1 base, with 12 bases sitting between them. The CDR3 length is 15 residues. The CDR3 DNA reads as TGTGCCACCAGTGACTACTCAGACAGCCAAGAGACCCAGTACTTC. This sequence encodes CATSDYSDSQETQYF.

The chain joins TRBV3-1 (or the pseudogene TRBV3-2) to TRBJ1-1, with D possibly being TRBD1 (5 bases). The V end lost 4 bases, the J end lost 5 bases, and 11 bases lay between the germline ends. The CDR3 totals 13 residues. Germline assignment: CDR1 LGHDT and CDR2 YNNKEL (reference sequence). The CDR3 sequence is CASSLGLATEAFF. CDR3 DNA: TGTGCCAGCAGCCTGGGACTCGCAACTGAAGCTTTCTTT.

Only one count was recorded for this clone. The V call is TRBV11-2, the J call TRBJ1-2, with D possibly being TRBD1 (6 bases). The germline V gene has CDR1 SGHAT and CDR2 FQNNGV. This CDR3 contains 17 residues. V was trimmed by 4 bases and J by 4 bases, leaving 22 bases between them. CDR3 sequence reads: CASSSGPTGRPGYGYTF. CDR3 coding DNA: TGTGCCAGCAGCTCAGGGCCGACAGGCCGGCCCGGCTATGGCTACACCTTC.

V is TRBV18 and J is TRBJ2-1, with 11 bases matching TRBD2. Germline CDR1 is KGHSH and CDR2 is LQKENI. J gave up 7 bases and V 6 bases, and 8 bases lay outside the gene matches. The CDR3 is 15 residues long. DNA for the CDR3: TGTGCCAGCTCCCCAGTAGCGGGGGGGCTTAATGAGCAGTTCTTC. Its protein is CASSPVAGGLNEQFF.

This CDR3 is CASSVTFNNSPLHF. The CDR3 nucleotides are TGTGCCAGCAGCGTAACATTCAATAATTCACCCCTCCACTTT. V usage is TRBV9 and J usage is TRBJ1-6, with D hard to call. CDR1 and CDR2 (germline): SGDLS, YYNGEE. V lost 1 base and J 5 bases, leaving 7 bases between the germline ends. This CDR3 is 14 amino acids long.

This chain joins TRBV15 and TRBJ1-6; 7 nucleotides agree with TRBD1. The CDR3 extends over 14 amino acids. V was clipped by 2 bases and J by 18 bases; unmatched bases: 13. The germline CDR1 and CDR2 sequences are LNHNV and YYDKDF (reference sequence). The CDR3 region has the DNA TGTGCCACCAGCAGACGCACCTCGGACAGGACGGCCCACTTT. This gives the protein CATSRRTSDRTAHF.

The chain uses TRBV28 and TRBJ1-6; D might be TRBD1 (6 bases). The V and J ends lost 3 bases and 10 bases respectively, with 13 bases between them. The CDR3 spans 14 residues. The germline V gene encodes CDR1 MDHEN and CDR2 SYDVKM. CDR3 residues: CASSLDSLKSPLHF. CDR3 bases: TGTGCCAGCAGTTTGGACAGTCTGAAGTCACCCCTCCACTTT.

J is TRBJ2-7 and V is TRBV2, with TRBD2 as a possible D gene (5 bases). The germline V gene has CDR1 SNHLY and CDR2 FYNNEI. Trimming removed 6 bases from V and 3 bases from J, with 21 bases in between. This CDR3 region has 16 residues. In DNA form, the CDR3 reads TGTGCCAGCAGCCGGACGGGGTTCAGGATAAACTACGAGCAGTACTTC. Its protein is CASSRTGFRINYEQYF.

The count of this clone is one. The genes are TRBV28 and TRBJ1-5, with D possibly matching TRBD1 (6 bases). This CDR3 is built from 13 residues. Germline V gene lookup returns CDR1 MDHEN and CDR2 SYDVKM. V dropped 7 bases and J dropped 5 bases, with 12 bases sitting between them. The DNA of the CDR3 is TGTGCCAGCAAATTACAGGGACATCAGCCCCAGCATTTT. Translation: CASKLQGHQPQHF. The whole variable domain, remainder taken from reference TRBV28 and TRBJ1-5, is DVKVTQSSRYLVKRTGEKVFLECVQDMDHENMFWYRQDPGLGLRLIYFSYDVKMKEKGDIPEGYSVSREKKERFSLILESASTNQTSMYLCASKLQGHQPQHFGDGTRLSIL.

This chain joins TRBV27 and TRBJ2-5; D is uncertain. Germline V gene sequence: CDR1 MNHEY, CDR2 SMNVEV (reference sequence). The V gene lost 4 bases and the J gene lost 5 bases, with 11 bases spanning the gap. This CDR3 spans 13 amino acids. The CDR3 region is CASSSPHHETQYF. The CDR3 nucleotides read TGTGCCAGCAGTTCCCCCCATCATGAGACCCAGTACTTC.

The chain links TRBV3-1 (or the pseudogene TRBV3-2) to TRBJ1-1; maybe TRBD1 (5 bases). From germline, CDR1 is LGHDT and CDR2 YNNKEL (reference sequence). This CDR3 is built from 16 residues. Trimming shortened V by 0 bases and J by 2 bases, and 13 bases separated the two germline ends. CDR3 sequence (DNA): TGTGCCAGCAGCCAAGATAAATATACAGGTAACACTGAAGCTTTCTTT. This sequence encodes CASSQDKYTGNTEAFF.

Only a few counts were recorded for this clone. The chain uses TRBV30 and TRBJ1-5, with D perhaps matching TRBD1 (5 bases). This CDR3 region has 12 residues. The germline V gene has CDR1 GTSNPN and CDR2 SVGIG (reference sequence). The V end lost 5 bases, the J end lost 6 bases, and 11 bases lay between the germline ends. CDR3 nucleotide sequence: TGTGCCTGGGAGGTCGGGGGTCAGCCCCAGCATTTT. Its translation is CAWEVGGQPQHF. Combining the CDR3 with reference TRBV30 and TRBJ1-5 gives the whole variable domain SQTIHQWPATLVQPVGSPLSLECTVEGTSNPNLYWYRQAAGRGLQLLFYSVGIGQISSEVPQNLSASRPQDRQFILSSKKLLLSDSGFYLCAWEVGGQPQHFGDGTRLSIL.

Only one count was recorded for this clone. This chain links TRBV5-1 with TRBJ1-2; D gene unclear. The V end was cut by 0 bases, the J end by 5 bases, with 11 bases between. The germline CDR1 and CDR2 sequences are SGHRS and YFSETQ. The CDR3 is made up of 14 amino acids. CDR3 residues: CASSLASRSYGYTF. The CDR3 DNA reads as TGCGCCAGCAGCTTGGCATCCCGGAGTTATGGCTACACCTTC.

The CDR3 nucleotides are TGTGCCAGCTCAACGGGACAGGGGGCTGGCAATGAGCAGTTCTTC. Translation gives CASSTGQGAGNEQFF. This chain connects TRBV18 to TRBJ2-1; 12 bases align to TRBD1. From germline, CDR1 is KGHSH and CDR2 LQKENI. J was trimmed by 6 bases and V by 5 bases; bases with no gene match: 5. CDR3 length: 15 residues.

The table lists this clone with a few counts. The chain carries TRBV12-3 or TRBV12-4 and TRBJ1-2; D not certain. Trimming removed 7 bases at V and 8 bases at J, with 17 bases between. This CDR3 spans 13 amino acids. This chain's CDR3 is CASTHRRLGGYTF. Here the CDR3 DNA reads TGTGCCAGCACCCACCGGAGGCTTGGGGGCTACACCTTC.

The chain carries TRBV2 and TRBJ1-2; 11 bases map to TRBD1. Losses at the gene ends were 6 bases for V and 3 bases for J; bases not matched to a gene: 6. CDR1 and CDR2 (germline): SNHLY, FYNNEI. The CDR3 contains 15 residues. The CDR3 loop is CASRFWTGGDYGYTF. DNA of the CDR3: TGTGCCAGCAGGTTTTGGACAGGGGGCGACTATGGCTACACCTTC.

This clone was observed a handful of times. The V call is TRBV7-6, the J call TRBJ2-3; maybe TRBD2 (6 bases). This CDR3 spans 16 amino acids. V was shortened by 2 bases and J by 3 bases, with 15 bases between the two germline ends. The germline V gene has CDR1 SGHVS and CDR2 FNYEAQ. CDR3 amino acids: CASSLNPSGVTDTQYF. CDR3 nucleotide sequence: TGTGCCAGCAGCTTAAATCCCTCGGGGGTTACAGATACGCAGTATTTT.

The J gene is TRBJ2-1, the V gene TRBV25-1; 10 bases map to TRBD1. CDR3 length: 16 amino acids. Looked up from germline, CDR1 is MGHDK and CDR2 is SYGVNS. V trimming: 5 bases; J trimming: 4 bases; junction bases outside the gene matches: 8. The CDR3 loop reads CASSSAGGQGYNEQFF. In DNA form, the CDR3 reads TGTGCCAGCAGTTCCGCAGGGGGACAGGGGTACAATGAGCAGTTCTTC.

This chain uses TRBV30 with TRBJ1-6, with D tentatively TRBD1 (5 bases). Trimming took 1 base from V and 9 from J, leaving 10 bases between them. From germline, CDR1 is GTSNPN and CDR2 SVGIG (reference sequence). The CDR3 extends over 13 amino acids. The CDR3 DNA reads TGTGCCTGGAGTGGCAGGGAGGTTTCACCCCTCCACTTT. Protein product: CAWSGREVSPLHF.

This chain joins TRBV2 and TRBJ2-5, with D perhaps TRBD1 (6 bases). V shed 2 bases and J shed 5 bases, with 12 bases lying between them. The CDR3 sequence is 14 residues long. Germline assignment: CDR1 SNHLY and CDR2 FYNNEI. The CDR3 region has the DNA TGTGCCAGCAGTGAAATGACAGGAAGGGAGACCCAGTACTTC. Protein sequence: CASSEMTGRETQYF.

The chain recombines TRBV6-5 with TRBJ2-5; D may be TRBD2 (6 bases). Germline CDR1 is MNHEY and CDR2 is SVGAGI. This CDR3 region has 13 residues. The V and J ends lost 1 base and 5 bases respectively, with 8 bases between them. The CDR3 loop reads CASSYLRGETQYF. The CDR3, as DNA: TGTGCCAGCAGTTACTTACGGGGGGAGACCCAGTACTTC.

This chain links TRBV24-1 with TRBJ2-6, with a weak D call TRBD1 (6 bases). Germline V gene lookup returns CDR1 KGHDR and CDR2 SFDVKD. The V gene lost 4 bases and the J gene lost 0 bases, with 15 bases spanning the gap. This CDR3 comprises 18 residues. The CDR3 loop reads CATSDDSTGRSGANVLTF. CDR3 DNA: TGTGCCACCAGTGACGACTCGACAGGACGCTCTGGGGCCAACGTCCTGACTTTC.